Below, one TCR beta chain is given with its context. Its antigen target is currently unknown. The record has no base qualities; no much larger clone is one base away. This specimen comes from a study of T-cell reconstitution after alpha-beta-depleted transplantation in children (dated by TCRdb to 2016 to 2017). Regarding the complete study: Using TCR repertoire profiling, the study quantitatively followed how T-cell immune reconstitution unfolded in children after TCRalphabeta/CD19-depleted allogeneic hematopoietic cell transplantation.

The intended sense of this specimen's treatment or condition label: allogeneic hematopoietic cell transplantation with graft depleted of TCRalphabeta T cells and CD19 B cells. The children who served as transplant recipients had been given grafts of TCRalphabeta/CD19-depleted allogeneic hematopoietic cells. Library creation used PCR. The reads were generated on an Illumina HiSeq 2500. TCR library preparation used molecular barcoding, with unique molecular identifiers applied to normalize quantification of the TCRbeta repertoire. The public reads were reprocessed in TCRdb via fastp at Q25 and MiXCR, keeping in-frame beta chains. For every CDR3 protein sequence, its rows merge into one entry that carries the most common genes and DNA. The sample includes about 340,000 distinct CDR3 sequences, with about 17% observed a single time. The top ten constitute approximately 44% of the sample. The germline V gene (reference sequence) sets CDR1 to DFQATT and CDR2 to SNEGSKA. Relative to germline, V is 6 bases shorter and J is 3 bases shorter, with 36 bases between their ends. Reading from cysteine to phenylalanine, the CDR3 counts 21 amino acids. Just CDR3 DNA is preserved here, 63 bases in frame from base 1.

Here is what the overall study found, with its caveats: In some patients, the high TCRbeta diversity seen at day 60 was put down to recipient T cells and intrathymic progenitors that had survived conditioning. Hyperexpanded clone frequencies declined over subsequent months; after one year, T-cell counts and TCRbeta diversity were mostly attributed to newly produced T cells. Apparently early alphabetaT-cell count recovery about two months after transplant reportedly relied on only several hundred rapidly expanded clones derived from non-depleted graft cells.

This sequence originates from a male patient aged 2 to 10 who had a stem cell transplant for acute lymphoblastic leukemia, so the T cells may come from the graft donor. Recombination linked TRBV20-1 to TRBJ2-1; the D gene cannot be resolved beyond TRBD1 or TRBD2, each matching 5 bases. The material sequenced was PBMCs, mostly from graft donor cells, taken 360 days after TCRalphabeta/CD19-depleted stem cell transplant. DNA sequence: TGCAGTGCCCCTCCCCGTGAGACCCTCCGGGACCGCCGAAAATTCTACAATGAGCAGTTCTTC. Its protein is CSAPPRETLRDRRKFYNEQFF.